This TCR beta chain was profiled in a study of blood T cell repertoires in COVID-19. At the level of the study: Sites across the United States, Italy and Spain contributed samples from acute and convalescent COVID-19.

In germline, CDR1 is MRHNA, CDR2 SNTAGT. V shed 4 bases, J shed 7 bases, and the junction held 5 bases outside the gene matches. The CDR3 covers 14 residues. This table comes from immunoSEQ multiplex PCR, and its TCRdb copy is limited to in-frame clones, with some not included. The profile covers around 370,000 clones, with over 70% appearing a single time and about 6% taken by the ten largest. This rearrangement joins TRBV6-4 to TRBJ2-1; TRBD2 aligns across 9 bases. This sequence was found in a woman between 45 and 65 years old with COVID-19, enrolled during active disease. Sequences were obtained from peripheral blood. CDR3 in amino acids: CASSVGTSRNEQFF. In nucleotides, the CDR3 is TGTGCCAGCAGTGTAGGGACTAGCAGGAATGAGCAGTTCTTC.